The T cell receptor beta chain described here comes from a study of T cells in Graves' hyperthyroidism and ophthalmopathy. This CDR3 region has 14 residues. Trimming took 6 bases from V and 5 from J, leaving 17 bases between them. Amplified TCR beta CDR3 regions came from RNA transcripts. First-round RT-PCR with HTBI primers amplified the TCR CDR3 region. One entry per CDR3 protein, called by TCRdb with MiXCR from the multiplex PCR reads. The data show roughly 380,000 distinct CDR3 sequences, about 18% seen once. This clonotype occurred once. Extraction of PBMCs used 8 to 10 ml of fresh peripheral blood.

The specimen was blood. This clonotype originated in a young woman with Graves' hyperthyroidism. The chain is built from TRBV12-3 or TRBV12-4 and TRBJ2-7, with TRBD2 as a possible D gene (7 bases). In DNA, the CDR3 is TGTGCCAGCAGGGGGGCCGCGGGGGACGACGAGCAGTACTTC. It codes for CASRGAAGDDEQYF.